The 9 T cell receptor beta chains below come from one sample, sequenced in a study of T-cell reconstitution after alpha-beta-depleted transplantation in children. Unique molecular identifiers were built into the TCRbeta library. TCRdb ran MiXCR on the PCR reads and lists one entry per CDR3 protein. This table holds fewer than 700,000 distinct CDR3 sequences, more than 20% found once. The source material was PBMCs, mostly from graft donor cells, sampled 360 days after TCRalphabeta/CD19-depleted stem cell transplant. The receptors stem from a boy under three years old who had a stem cell transplant for acute myeloid leukemia, so the T cells may come from the graft donor.

This clonotype was seen more than once but under ten times. The chain carries TRBV4-3 and TRBJ2-7, with 12 nucleotides matching TRBD2. The CDR3 runs to 17 residues. V dropped 0 bases and J dropped 4; count of bases not matched to a gene: 7. Germline V gene data show CDR1 as LGHNA and CDR2 as YSLEER. DNA of the CDR3: TGCGCCAGCAGCCAAGATCGGGCTAGCGGGGGGGTGTACGAGCAGTACTTC. The encoded protein is CASSQDRASGGVYEQYF.

The chain employs TRBV10-1 and TRBJ2-1, with 13 positions matching TRBD2. The V and J ends lost 3 bases and 9 bases, in that order; junction bases with no gene match: 8. This CDR3 comprises 16 residues. Germline V gene data show CDR1 as WNHNN and CDR2 as SYGVQD (reference sequence). The CDR3 region has the DNA TGCGCCAGCAGTGACCAACTAGCGGGGGGGCCCGGTGAGCAGTTCTTC. As protein: CASSDQLAGGPGEQFF.

The CDR3 spells CATSRDNVAEGRSYEQYF. The DNA of the CDR3 is TGTGCCACCAGCAGAGATAACGTCGCGGAGGGTCGGTCCTACGAGCAGTACTTC. The J gene is TRBJ2-7, the V gene TRBV15; D is possibly TRBD2 (6 bases). CDR1 LNHNV and CDR2 YYDKDF come from the germline V gene (reference sequence). CDR3 length equals 18 residues. With 0 bases removed from V and 1 base from J, the gap between germline ends came to 19 bases.

This clonotype was seen many times. The chain links TRBV28 to TRBJ1-3, with D tentatively TRBD1 (5 bases). V lost 6 bases, J lost 0 bases, and 12 bases lay in between. Looked up from germline, CDR1 is MDHEN and CDR2 is SYDVKM. CDR3 length equals 15 residues. CDR3 region: CASSAGGASGNTIYF. The CDR3, as DNA: TGTGCCAGCAGCGCGGGAGGGGCCTCTGGAAACACCATATATTTT. Based on the CDR3 plus reference TRBV28 and TRBJ1-3, the full variable domain is DVKVTQSSRYLVKRTGEKVFLECVQDMDHENMFWYRQDPGLGLRLIYFSYDVKMKEKGDIPEGYSVSREKKERFSLILESASTNQTSMYLCASSAGGASGNTIYFGEGSWLTVV.

This clonotype was counted a few times. The chain couples TRBV21-1 to TRBJ1-2. TRBV21-1 is assigned pseudogene status. This CDR3 contains 12 residues. The CDR3: CASILGEGGYTF. CDR3 nucleotide sequence: TGTGCCAGCATATTAGGGGAGGGTGGCTACACCTTC.

V gene TRBV6-2 or TRBV6-3 combines with J gene TRBJ2-1; the match to TRBD1 covers 8 bases. The ends lost 3 bases at V and 5 bases at J; junction bases unmatched: 15. Germline CDR1 MNHEY, CDR2 SVGEGT. The CDR3 is 18 residues long. In nucleotides, the CDR3 is TGTGCCAGCAGTTATGTCCTAGCAGGGGACAGGCCCAACAATGAGCAGTTCTTC. Protein: CASSYVLAGDRPNNEQFF.

The V call is TRBV12-5, the J call TRBJ2-1, with a weak D call TRBD2 (5 bases). The V gene lost 1 base and the J gene lost 9 bases, with 13 bases spanning the gap. In germline, CDR1 is LGHNT, CDR2 FRNRAP. There are 14 residues in the CDR3. CDR3 sequence: CASGLASPGSEQFF. DNA for the CDR3: TGTGCTAGTGGTTTGGCATCTCCGGGGAGTGAGCAGTTCTTC.

This clonotype was seen ten or more times. The genes are TRBV5-1 and TRBJ2-6; the D is unclear. The germline gives CDR1 SGHRS, CDR2 YFSETQ. The CDR3 totals 16 residues. The V end lost 0 bases, the J end lost 4 bases, and 11 bases lay between the germline ends. The CDR3 coding sequence is TGCGCCAGCAGCTTGGTGGTCAGTAACGGGGCCAACGTCCTGACTTTC. Translation: CASSLVVSNGANVLTF.

This clonotype has more than one count but fewer than ten. The CDR3 protein is CSAMGQLNTEAFF. DNA for the CDR3: TGCAGTGCAATGGGACAGCTAAACACTGAAGCTTTCTTT. The genes are TRBV20-1 and TRBJ1-1; 7 bases align to TRBD1. The CDR3 length is 13 residues. The trim removed 6 bases at V and 2 bases at J, leaving 6 bases unmatched. From germline, CDR1 is DFQATT and CDR2 SNEGSKA (reference sequence).